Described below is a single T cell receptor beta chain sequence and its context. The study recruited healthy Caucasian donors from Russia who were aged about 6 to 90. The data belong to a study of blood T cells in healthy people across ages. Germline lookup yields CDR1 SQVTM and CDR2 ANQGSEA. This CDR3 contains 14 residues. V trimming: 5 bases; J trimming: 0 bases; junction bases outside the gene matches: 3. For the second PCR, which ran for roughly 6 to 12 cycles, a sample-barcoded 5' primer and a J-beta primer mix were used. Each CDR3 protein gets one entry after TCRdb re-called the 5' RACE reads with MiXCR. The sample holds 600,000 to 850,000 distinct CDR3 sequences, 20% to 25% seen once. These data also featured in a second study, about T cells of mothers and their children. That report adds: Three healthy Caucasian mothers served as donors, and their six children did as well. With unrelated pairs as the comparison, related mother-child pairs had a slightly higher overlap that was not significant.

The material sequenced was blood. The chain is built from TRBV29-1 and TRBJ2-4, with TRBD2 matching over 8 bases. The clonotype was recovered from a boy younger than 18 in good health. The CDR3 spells CSVPSGLAKNIQYF. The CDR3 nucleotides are TGCAGCGTTCCTAGCGGGTTAGCCAAAAACATTCAGTACTTC.